This T cell receptor beta chain was recovered during a study of blood T cell repertoires in COVID-19. About the research overall: Spain, Italy and the United States supplied samples that represented acute and convalescent COVID-19. PBMCs, B-cell-depleted T cells, or T cells provided the cDNA or gDNA that made up the material.

V trimming: 4 bases; J trimming: 5 bases; junction bases outside the gene matches: 7. This CDR3 comprises 16 residues. Germline V CDR1 and CDR2: SGHNT, YYREEE (reference sequence). Original data processing: Reference gene primer amplification in the assay estimated nucleated cell counts. The assay was immunoSEQ multiplex PCR, and TCRdb's table has in-frame clones only and misses some. V and J calls and clone size are as listed in that table; D and trimming were resolved from the DNA. The data contain 150,000 to 160,000 clones, about 90% of them singletons. This TCR was sampled from a man aged 50 to 59 with acute or convalescent COVID-19. The V gene is TRBV5-4, the J gene TRBJ2-3; 13 nucleotides match TRBD2. The sequenced sample consisted of peripheral blood. CDR3 sequence (DNA): TGTGCCAGCAGCCTAGGGACTAGCGGGACCAGAGATACGCAGTATTTT. Translated, it gives CASSLGTSGTRDTQYF.